The next 32 T cell receptor beta chains were all read from a single sample in a study of CD8 T cells in Susac syndrome. cDNA came from about 0.51 to 1 ug RNA primed by random hexamers. Each CDR3 protein gets one entry after TCRdb re-called the immunoSEQ multiplex PCR reads with MiXCR. The sample lists fewer than 200,000 distinct CDR3 sequences, about 93% occurring once. Sequencing was carried out using CD4+ T cells from PBMCs. These receptor sequences come from a human donor in good health.

V usage is TRBV5-8 and J usage is TRBJ2-2, with 7 positions matching TRBD2. CDR1 is SGHTS and CDR2 is YDEGEE in the germline V gene. The CDR3 length is 15 residues. Losses at the gene ends were 8 bases for V and 5 bases for J; bases not matched to a gene: 12. The CDR3 nucleotides are TGTGCCAGACCTAGAGCGGGGATTGTGACCGGGGAGCTGTTTTTT. It specifies CARPRAGIVTGELFF.

The rearrangement uses TRBV6-4 and TRBJ2-5; unclear D gene. Trimming left V 7 bases short and J 2 bases short, with 11 bases between. CDR3 length equals 13 residues. Germline V CDR1 and CDR2: MRHNA, SNTAGT. In DNA form, the CDR3 reads TGTGCCAGCATGAGAAACGGACAAGAGACCCAGTACTTC. It is translated as CASMRNGQETQYF.

The gene calls are TRBV5-1 and TRBJ1-2, with D possibly matching TRBD1 (6 bases). Trimming stripped 4 bases from V and 8 bases from J, with 18 bases between. Germline CDR1 is SGHRS and CDR2 is YFSETQ. This CDR3 is built from 14 residues. CDR3 residues: CASSTSSDSLGYTF. DNA of the CDR3: TGCGCCAGCAGCACCTCATCGGACAGCCTAGGCTACACCTTC.

The rearrangement uses TRBV7-8 and TRBJ2-5; 7 bases match TRBD1. The junction had 8 bases not matched to a gene; V was cut back by 0 bases and J by 10 bases. This CDR3 has 14 amino acids. CDR1 and CDR2 from the germline V gene are SGHVS and FQNEAQ. The CDR3 DNA follows: TGTGCCAGCAGCTTAGCGGGACAGAAAGGGAACCAGTACTTC. The encoded protein is CASSLAGQKGNQYF.

The CDR3 here is CAWSPPWGAGDTQYF. CDR3 coding DNA: TGTGCCTGGAGTCCTCCCTGGGGGGCGGGAGATACGCAGTATTTT. This chain joins TRBV30 and TRBJ2-3; the D gene could be TRBD1 or TRBD2 (6 bases each). Germline V CDR1 and CDR2: GTSNPN, SVGIG (reference sequence). Trimming pared 2 bases from V and 5 bases from J, leaving 17 bases between. This CDR3 has 15 amino acids.

This clonotype is a singleton in its sample. The chain combines TRBV12-3 or TRBV12-4 with TRBJ1-1, with D unresolved. Trimming shortened V by 5 bases and J by 8 bases, and 9 bases separated the two germline ends. The CDR3 extends over 11 amino acids. As DNA, the CDR3 is TGTGCCAGCAGTAAATCGGCCGAAGCTTTCTTT. This gives the protein CASSKSAEAFF.

This chain links TRBV5-6 with TRBJ1-6; D not certain. V lost 0 bases, J lost 6 bases, and 13 bases lay in between. The CDR3 runs to 16 residues. Per germline, CDR1 SGHDT and CDR2 YYEEEE. The CDR3 sequence is CASSLGSTVANSPLHF. The DNA for the CDR3 is TGTGCCAGCAGCTTGGGGTCAACCGTAGCTAATTCACCCCTCCACTTT.

The V gene is TRBV12-3 or TRBV12-4, the J gene TRBJ1-5; D call uncertain. The CDR3 loop spans 12 amino acids. With 5 bases removed from V and 9 bases from J, the gap between germline ends came to 11 bases. CDR3 DNA sequence: TGTGCCAGCAGTGCCCAGAGACCGCCCCAGCATTTT. Its protein product is CASSAQRPPQHF.

V and J are TRBV2 and TRBJ2-1; possibly TRBD1 for D (6 bases). V lost 6 bases and J lost 7, with 13 bases in between. This CDR3 spans 13 amino acids. The germline gives CDR1 SNHLY, CDR2 FYNNEI. The CDR3 DNA reads as TGTGCCAGCAGCGAACAGGGTATGAATGAGCAGTTCTTC. Protein product: CASSEQGMNEQFF.

The chain combines TRBV28 with TRBJ1-2; the match to TRBD1 covers 8 bases. V shed 6 bases and J 3 bases; nucleotides not matched to a gene: 9. The CDR3 length is 15 residues. The germline V gene encodes CDR1 MDHEN and CDR2 SYDVKM. CDR3 DNA sequence: TGTGCCAGCAGGGGTGGACAGGGATCATACTATGGCTACACCTTC. Its protein is CASRGGQGSYYGYTF.

This clonotype showed up just once. The CDR3 DNA is TGCGCCAGCAGCTTGGTACAGACGTCCGGCAATGAGCAGTTCTTC. Protein: CASSLVQTSGNEQFF. This rearrangement joins TRBV5-1 to TRBJ2-1; no definite D call. Germline values: CDR1 SGHRS, CDR2 YFSETQ. Trimming cost V 0 bases and J 6 bases, with 13 bases left between them. The CDR3 has 15 amino acids.

The CDR3 region has the DNA TGTGCCATTTCAGGGGTGGTCACCGGGGAGCTGTTTTTT. Translation gives CAISGVVTGELFF. The chain joins TRBV2 to TRBJ2-2; D is possibly TRBD1 (6 bases). This CDR3 has 13 amino acids. V lost 10 bases and J 4 bases, leaving 13 bases between the germline ends. CDR1 is SNHLY and CDR2 is FYNNEI in the germline V gene.

The chain employs TRBV3-1 and TRBJ2-5, with D perhaps TRBD2 (5 bases). Germline CDR1 and CDR2: LGHDT and YNNKEL (reference sequence). There are 15 residues in the CDR3. Between the trimmed V and J ends, which lost 6 bases and 3 bases, there was a span of 17 bases. The CDR3 sequence: CASRLRGRLEETQYF. The CDR3 bases are TGTGCCAGCAGACTTAGAGGGAGACTCGAAGAGACCCAGTACTTC.

J is TRBJ2-7 and V is TRBV6-1, with D perhaps TRBD1 (6 bases). CDR1 and CDR2 (germline): MNHNS, SASEGT. CDR3 size: 11 residues. V dropped 6 bases and J dropped 5 bases, with 8 bases sitting between them. The CDR3 reads CASSTGHEQYV. The CDR3 nucleotides are TGTGCCAGCAGCACAGGGCACGAGCAGTACGTC.

The chain combines TRBV20-1 with TRBJ2-7; either TRBD1 or TRBD2 may fit D (6 bases each). Deletions cut 5 bases from V and 6 bases from J, with 26 bases between. Germline CDR1 DFQATT, CDR2 SNEGSKA (reference sequence). The CDR3 sequence is 16 residues long. CDR3 sequence: CSARGWGNGGLGEQYF. The CDR3 bases are TGCAGTGCTCGGGGATGGGGGAACGGGGGCTTGGGCGAGCAGTACTTC.

The chain recombines TRBV28 with TRBJ2-7; 7 bases align to TRBD1. This CDR3 has 14 amino acids. CDR1 is MDHEN and CDR2 is SYDVKM in the germline V gene. With 7 bases clipped from V and 2 bases from J, the junction kept 8 bases outside the gene matches. The CDR3 DNA reads TGTGCCAGCACCGATCCGGGACAGACCTACGAGCAGTACTTC. Protein: CASTDPGQTYEQYF.

The rearrangement uses TRBV5-1 and TRBJ2-1; tentative D call: TRBD1 (6 bases). V lost 0 bases to trimming and J lost 0 bases, with 10 bases between them. The CDR3 has 16 residues. CDR1 is SGHRS and CDR2 is YFSETQ in the germline V gene. The CDR3 DNA follows: TGCGCCAGCAGCTTGGTTACAGGGAGCTCCTACAATGAGCAGTTCTTC. Its translation is CASSLVTGSSYNEQFF.

The rearrangement links TRBV5-8 to TRBJ1-2, with 8 bases lining up with TRBD1. The CDR3 loop spans 13 amino acids. The germline CDR1 and CDR2 sequences are SGHTS and YDEGEE. With V trimmed by 9 bases and J by 2 bases, 6 bases remained unmatched. The CDR3 loop reads CATGTGDNYGYTF. Written as DNA, the CDR3 is TGTGCCACCGGGACAGGTGACAACTATGGCTACACCTTC.

The CDR3: CASSPPNTRQGLAGELFF. The CDR3 bases are TGTGCCAGCAGCCCACCGAATACAAGACAGGGTTTGGCCGGGGAGCTGTTTTTT. This sequence joins TRBV7-3 and TRBJ2-2; 7 bases map to TRBD1. Germline loops: CDR1 SGHTA, CDR2 FQGTGA. V gave up 5 bases and J gave up 6 bases; unmatched junction bases: 18. The CDR3 is made up of 18 amino acids.

This clonotype was seen more than once but under ten times. This rearrangement joins TRBV16 to TRBJ2-7; D remains unclear. The CDR3 extends over 13 amino acids. Germline V gene sequence: CDR1 KGHSY, CDR2 FQNENV. V was cut by 5 bases and J by 6 bases, with 14 bases left in between. In DNA form, the CDR3 reads TGTGCCAGCAGCAACACACATTCGAGCGAGCAGTACTTC. The encoded protein is CASSNTHSSEQYF.

The genes are TRBV28 and TRBJ1-5; 7 nucleotides line up with TRBD1. V trimming: 8 bases; J trimming: 0 bases; junction bases outside the gene matches: 4. The germline gives CDR1 MDHEN, CDR2 SYDVKM. This CDR3 is built from 14 residues. CDR3 DNA: TGTGCCAGCCAGGGGGAAATTAGCAATCAGCCCCAGCATTTT. This encodes CASQGEISNQPQHF.

The chain uses TRBV6-1 and TRBJ1-4; D unresolved. This CDR3 spans 13 amino acids. The ends were cut back, 4 bases at V and 8 bases at J, with 11 bases in the middle. CDR1 and CDR2 from the germline V gene are MNHNS and SASEGT. The CDR3 spells CASSATYEEKLFF. DNA for the CDR3: TGTGCCAGCAGTGCCACCTACGAGGAAAAACTGTTTTTT.

This sequence joins TRBV5-6 and TRBJ1-1; unclear D gene. Germline V gives CDR1 SGHDT, CDR2 YYEEEE. The V gene lost 4 bases and the J gene lost 3 bases, with 16 bases spanning the gap. There are 15 residues in the CDR3. The CDR3 loop is CASSARMIRDTEAFF. The CDR3 DNA follows: TGTGCCAGCAGCGCACGTATGATCCGGGACACTGAAGCTTTCTTT.

The chain is built from TRBV20-1 and TRBJ1-5; the D gene is possibly TRBD1 (5 bases). CDR1 is DFQATT and CDR2 is SNEGSKA in the germline V gene (reference sequence). The CDR3 is 14 residues long. V lost 3 bases, J lost 2 bases, and 11 bases lay in between. Written as DNA, the CDR3 is TGCAGTGCTAGGACCGGGGACGGCAATCAGCCCCAGCATTTT. The encoded protein is CSARTGDGNQPQHF.

V gene TRBV28 combines with J gene TRBJ2-3; 9 positions match TRBD1. Unmatched junction bases numbered 16, after V lost 8 bases and J lost 10 bases. This CDR3 has 15 amino acids. Germline loops: CDR1 MDHEN, CDR2 SYDVKM. CDR3 sequence reads: CASPPGTGLLAPQYF. The CDR3 coding sequence is TGTGCCAGCCCACCCGGGACAGGGTTATTGGCTCCGCAGTATTTT.

The CDR3 sequence is CASSFKQGQGRQETQYF. For the CDR3, the DNA is TGTGCCAGCAGTTTCAAACAGGGACAGGGGAGACAAGAGACCCAGTACTTC. The chain joins TRBV2 to TRBJ2-5; 10 nucleotides align to TRBD1. Germline trimming cut 5 bases from V and 2 bases from J; bases unmatched to any gene: 11. This CDR3 has 17 amino acids. CDR1 is SNHLY and CDR2 is FYNNEI in the germline V gene.

The chain recombines TRBV7-2 with TRBJ1-2, with D tentatively TRBD1 (5 bases). V gave up 1 base and J gave up 8 bases, with 11 bases separating them. The CDR3 runs 13 residues. The V gene's germline CDR1 is SGHTA and CDR2 FQGNSA. The CDR3 nucleotides are TGTGCCAGCAGCTTAGTGGGGGAGAAAGGCTACACCTTC. It specifies CASSLVGEKGYTF.

The chain joins TRBV20-1 to TRBJ2-7; D may be TRBD1 or TRBD2 (5 bases each). Germline loops: CDR1 DFQATT, CDR2 SNEGSKA (reference sequence). V was shortened by 6 bases and J by 2 bases, with 14 bases between the two germline ends. The length of the CDR3 is 13 residues. CDR3 loop: CSAWDGDTYEQYF. The CDR3 DNA reads TGCAGTGCGTGGGACGGCGATACCTACGAGCAGTACTTC.

This sequence joins TRBV27 and TRBJ1-1; TRBD1 matches at 8 bases. The CDR3 runs to 15 residues. The germline V gene encodes CDR1 MNHEY and CDR2 SMNVEV (reference sequence). Trimming took 4 bases from V and 4 from J; bases not matched to a gene: 8. The CDR3 sequence is CASSSRTGRGTEAFF. The CDR3 DNA follows: TGTGCCAGCAGTTCCAGGACAGGGAGGGGCACTGAAGCTTTCTTT.

The CDR3 reads CASSRGLGDSAEAFF. CDR3 DNA: TGCGCCAGCAGCCGGGGATTGGGGGACTCGGCTGAAGCTTTCTTT. The chain links TRBV5-1 to TRBJ1-1; a weak D match, TRBD1 (5 bases). Germline V gene data show CDR1 as SGHRS and CDR2 as YFSETQ. This CDR3 spans 15 amino acids. V was shortened by 4 bases and J by 6 bases, with 19 bases between the two germline ends.

V is TRBV28 and J is TRBJ2-7, with D tentatively TRBD2 (6 bases). V dropped 5 bases and J dropped 3 bases, with 17 bases sitting between them. Germline loops: CDR1 MDHEN, CDR2 SYDVKM. The CDR3 covers 15 residues. The CDR3 here is CASSPRGTRGYEQYF. The CDR3 DNA reads as TGTGCCAGCAGTCCCCGGGGGACCCGAGGCTACGAGCAGTACTTC.

V usage is TRBV5-1 and J usage is TRBJ1-1; tentative D call: TRBD1 (5 bases). CDR1 SGHRS and CDR2 YFSETQ come from the germline V gene. The CDR3 is 13 residues long. V shed 1 base and J shed 4 bases, with 8 bases lying between them. The DNA of the CDR3 is TGCGCCAGCAGCTTGTGGGGGACCACTGAAGCTTTCTTT. It specifies CASSLWGTTEAFF.